This T cell receptor beta chain derives from a study of T cell repertoires in cytomegalovirus infection. For the study at large: The authors used CMV epitopes that were HLA-C-restricted (recently identified) and HLA-B-restricted (well studied). Shared public TCR beta signatures pointed to both CMV infection and a matching HLA type.

TCRdb itself ran the reads through MiXCR, one entry per CDR3 protein. This sample has 310,000 or so distinct CDR3 sequences, with 25% found just once. Study results and limitations: CMV-specific TCR beta clonotypes restricted by HLA-C dominated the ex vivo response. Pooled public TCR beta family frequency picked out CMV carriers with the relevant HLA.

In regard to this clonotype: The antigen is unknown.

This clonotype was obtained from a human donor in good health (CMV status not recorded). Some clones in this sample may be carry-over from other donors' samples. Material: cultured PBMCs, obtained from culture after CMV antigen stimulation.

The CDR3 DNA reads as TGTGCCAGCAGCTTTCCGGCGGGAAGTGACACCGGGGAGCTGTTTTTT. It is translated as CASSFPAGSDTGELFF. The gene calls are TRBV7-9 and TRBJ2-2, with D possibly TRBD2 on 6 matching bases. This CDR3 has 16 residues. V shed 3 bases and J shed 3 bases, with 14 bases lying between them. The germline gives CDR1 SEHNR, CDR2 FQNEAQ (reference sequence).